This T cell receptor beta chain originates from a study of vaccination effects on CD4 cells after COVID-19. Across the whole study: PBMC cultures contained over 1.5 million cells per well, roughly 10 IU/ml IL-2 and 10 ug/ml peptides.

CD4+ T cell isolation took place after about nine days of culture. The cohort was immunized with two doses of either the BNT162b2 or mRNA-1273 vaccine. People in the vaccine group had not been infected with SARS-CoV-2 before, and their nucleocapsid antibodies were negative. General observations from the study: Late after vaccination, infection- and vaccine-induced clones showed marked clonal contraction. Healthy vaccinees had only 1 of 255 vaccine-induced clones cross-react with common cold coronaviruses.

After removal of 6 bases from V and 3 bases from J, the junction contained 12 bases not matched to a gene. The CDR3 covers 17 residues. Per the germline V gene, CDR1 is MNHEY and CDR2 is SMNVEV (reference sequence). Note on this clone: Its antigen remains unknown.

Using immunoSEQ multiplex PCR, the repertoire was profiled, and TCRdb retains in-frame clones only, with some absent. The repertoire holds 65,000 to 90,000 clones, with roughly 75% as singletons. The TCR was taken from a human donor who received a COVID-19 vaccine. This rearrangement joins TRBV27 to TRBJ1-5; TRBD1 aligns across 9 bases. The material was CD4+ T cells from PBMCs cultured without peptide, obtained after COVID-19 vaccination. The CDR3 DNA sequence: TGTGCCAGCAGCAGACGGACAGGGGAGACCCCCAATCAGCCCCAGCATTTT. Its protein is CASSRRTGETPNQPQHF.